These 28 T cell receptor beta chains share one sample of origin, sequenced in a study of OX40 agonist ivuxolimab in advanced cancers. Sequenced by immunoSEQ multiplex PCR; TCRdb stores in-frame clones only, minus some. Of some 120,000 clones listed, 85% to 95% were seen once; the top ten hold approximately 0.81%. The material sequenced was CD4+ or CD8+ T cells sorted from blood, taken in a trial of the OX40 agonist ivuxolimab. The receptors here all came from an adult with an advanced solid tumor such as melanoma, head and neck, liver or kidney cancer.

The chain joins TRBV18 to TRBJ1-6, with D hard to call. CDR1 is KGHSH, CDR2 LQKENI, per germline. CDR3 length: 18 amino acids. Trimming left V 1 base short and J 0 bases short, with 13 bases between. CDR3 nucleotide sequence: TGTGCCAGCTCACCACAAGGGAGTTCTAGCTCCTATAATTCACCCCTCCACTTT. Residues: CASSPQGSSSSYNSPLHF.

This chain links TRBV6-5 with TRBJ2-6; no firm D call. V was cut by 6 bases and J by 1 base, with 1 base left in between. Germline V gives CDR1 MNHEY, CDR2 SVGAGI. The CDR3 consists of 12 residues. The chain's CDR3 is CASRSGANVLTF. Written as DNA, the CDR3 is TGTGCCAGCAGGTCTGGGGCCAACGTCCTGACTTTC.

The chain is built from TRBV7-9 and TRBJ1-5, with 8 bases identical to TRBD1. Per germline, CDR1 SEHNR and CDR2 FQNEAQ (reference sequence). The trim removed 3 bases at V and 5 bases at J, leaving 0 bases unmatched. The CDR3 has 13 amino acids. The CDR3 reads CASSLDRDQPQHF. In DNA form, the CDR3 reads TGTGCCAGCAGCTTGGACAGGGATCAGCCCCAGCATTTT.

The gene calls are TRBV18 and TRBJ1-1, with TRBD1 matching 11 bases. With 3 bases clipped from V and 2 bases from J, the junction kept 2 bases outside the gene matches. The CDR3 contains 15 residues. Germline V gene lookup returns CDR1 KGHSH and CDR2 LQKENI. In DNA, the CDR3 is TGTGCCAGCTCACCGGACAGGGGGCTCAACACTGAAGCTTTCTTT. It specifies CASSPDRGLNTEAFF.

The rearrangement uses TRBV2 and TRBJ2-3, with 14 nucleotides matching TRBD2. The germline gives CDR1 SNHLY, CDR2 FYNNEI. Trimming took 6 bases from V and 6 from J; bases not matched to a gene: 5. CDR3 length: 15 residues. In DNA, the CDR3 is TGTGCCAGCAGGGGGACTAGCGGGAGATTGGATACGCAGTATTTT. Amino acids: CASRGTSGRLDTQYF.

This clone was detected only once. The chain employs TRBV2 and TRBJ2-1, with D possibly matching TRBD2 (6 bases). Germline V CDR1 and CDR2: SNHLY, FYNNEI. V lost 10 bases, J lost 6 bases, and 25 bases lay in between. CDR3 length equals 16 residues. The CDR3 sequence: CANKWAQGGGSNEQFF. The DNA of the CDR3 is TGTGCCAACAAATGGGCGCAGGGAGGCGGTTCCAATGAGCAGTTCTTC.

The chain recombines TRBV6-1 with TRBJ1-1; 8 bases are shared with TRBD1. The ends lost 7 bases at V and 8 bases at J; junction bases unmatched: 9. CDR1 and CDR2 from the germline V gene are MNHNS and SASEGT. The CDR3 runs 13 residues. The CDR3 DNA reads TGTGCCAGCAATCTTGGACAGGGAACCGAAGCTTTCTTT. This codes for CASNLGQGTEAFF.

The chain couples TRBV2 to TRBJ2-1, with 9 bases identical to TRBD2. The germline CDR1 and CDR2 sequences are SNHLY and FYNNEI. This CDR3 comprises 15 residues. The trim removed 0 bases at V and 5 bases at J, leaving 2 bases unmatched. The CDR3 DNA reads TGTGCCAGCAGTGAAGCGGTAGCGGGAGACAATGAGCAGTTCTTC. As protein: CASSEAVAGDNEQFF. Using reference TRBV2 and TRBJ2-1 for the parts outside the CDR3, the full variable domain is EPEVTQTPSHQVTQMGQEVILRCVPISNHLYFYWYRQILGQKVEFLVSFYNNEISEKSEIFDDQFSVERPDGSNFTLKIRSTKLEDSAMYFCASSEAVAGDNEQFFGPGTRLTVL.

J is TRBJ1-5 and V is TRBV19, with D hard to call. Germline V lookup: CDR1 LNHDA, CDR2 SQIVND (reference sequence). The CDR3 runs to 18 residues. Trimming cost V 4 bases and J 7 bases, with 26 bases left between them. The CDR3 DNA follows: TGTGCCAGTAGTACAAAGGAAAAAGAGGTGATTCGCAGCCAGCCCCAGCATTTT. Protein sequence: CASSTKEKEVIRSQPQHF.

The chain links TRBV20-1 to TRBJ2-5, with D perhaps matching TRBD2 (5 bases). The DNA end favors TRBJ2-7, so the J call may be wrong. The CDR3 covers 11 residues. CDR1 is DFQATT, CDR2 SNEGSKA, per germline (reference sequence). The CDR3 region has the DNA TGCAGTGCTAGGGTCCGGGGCGAGCAGTACTTC. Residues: CSARVRGEQYF.

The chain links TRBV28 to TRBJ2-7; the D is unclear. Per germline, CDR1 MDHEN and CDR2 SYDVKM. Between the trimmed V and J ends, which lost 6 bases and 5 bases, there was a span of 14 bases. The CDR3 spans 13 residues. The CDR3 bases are TGTGCCAGCAGGCTGACCGATGGGAACGAGCAGTACTTC. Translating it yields CASRLTDGNEQYF.

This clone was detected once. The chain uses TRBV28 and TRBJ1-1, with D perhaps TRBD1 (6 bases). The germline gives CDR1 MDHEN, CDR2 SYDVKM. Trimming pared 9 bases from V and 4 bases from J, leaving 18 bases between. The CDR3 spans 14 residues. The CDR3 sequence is CASLGGDTLTEAFF. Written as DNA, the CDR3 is TGTGCCAGTCTAGGGGGGGATACCCTCACTGAAGCTTTCTTT.

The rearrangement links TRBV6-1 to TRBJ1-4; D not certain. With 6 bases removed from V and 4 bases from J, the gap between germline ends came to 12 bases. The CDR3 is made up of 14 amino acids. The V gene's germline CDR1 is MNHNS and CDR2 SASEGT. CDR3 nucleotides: TGTGCCAGCAGCAGGAACGGGATTAATGAAAAACTGTTTTTT. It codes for CASSRNGINEKLFF.

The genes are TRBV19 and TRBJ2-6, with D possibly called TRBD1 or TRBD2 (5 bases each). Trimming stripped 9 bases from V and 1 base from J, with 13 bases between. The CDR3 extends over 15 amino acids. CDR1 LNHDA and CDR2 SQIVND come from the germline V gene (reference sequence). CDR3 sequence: CASRSGASGANVLTF. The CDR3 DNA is TGTGCCAGCCGATCCGGGGCGTCTGGGGCCAACGTCCTGACTTTC.

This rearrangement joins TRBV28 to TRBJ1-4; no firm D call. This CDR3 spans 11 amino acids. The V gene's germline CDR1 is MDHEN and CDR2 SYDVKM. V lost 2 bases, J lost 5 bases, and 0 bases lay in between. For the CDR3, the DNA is TGTGCCAGCAGTTTAAATGAAAAACTGTTTTTT. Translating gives CASSLNEKLFF. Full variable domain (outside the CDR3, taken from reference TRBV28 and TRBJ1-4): DVKVTQSSRYLVKRTGEKVFLECVQDMDHENMFWYRQDPGLGLRLIYFSYDVKMKEKGDIPEGYSVSREKKERFSLILESASTNQTSMYLCASSLNEKLFFGSGTQLSVL.

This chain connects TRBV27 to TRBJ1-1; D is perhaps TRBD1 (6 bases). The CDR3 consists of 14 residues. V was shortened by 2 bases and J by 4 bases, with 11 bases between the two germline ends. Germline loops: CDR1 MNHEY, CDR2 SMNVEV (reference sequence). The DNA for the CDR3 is TGTGCCAGCAGTTTAGGGGGCCCGGTCACTGAAGCTTTCTTT. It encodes CASSLGGPVTEAFF.

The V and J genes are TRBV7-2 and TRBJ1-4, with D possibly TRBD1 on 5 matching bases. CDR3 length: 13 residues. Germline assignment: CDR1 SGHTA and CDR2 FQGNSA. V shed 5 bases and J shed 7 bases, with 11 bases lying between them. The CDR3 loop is CASSPRRGEKLFF. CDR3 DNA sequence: TGTGCCAGCAGCCCTCGGAGGGGTGAAAAACTGTTTTTT.

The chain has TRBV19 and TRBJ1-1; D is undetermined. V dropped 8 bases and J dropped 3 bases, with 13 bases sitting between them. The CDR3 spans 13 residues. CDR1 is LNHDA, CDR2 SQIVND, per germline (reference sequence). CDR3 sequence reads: CASSAWWDTEAFF. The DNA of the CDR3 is TGTGCCAGTTCGGCCTGGTGGGACACTGAAGCTTTCTTT. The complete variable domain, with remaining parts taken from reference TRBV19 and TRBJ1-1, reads DGGITQSPKYLFRKEGQNVTLSCEQNLNHDAMYWYRQDPGQGLRLIYYSQIVNDFQKGDIAEGYSVSREKKESFPLTVTSAQKNPTAFYLCASSAWWDTEAFFGQGTRLTVV.

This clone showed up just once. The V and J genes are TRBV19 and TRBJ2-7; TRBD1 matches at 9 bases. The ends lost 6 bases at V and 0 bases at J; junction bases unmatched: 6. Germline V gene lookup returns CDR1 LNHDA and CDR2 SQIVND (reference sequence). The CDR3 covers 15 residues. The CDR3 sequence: CASRPTDRGSYEQYF. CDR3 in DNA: TGTGCCAGTAGGCCAACGGACAGGGGCTCCTACGAGCAGTACTTC.

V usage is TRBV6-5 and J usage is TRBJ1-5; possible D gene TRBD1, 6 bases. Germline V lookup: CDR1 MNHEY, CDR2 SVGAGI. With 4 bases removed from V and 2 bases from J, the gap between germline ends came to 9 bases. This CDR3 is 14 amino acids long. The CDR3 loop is CASSFGQRNQPQHF. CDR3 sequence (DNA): TGTGCCAGCAGTTTCGGACAGCGCAATCAGCCCCAGCATTTT.

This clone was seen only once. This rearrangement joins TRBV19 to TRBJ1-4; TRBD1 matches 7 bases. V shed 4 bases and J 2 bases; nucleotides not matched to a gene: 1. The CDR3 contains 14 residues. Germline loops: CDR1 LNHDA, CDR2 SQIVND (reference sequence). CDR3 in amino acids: CASSNRGTNEKLFF. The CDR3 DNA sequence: TGTGCCAGTAGTAACAGGGGCACTAATGAAAAACTGTTTTTT.

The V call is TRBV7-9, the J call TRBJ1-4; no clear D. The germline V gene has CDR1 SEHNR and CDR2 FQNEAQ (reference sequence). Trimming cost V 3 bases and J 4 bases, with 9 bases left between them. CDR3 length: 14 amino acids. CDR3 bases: TGTGCCAGCAGCTTTGAGGTCGGTAATGAAAAACTGTTTTTT. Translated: CASSFEVGNEKLFF.

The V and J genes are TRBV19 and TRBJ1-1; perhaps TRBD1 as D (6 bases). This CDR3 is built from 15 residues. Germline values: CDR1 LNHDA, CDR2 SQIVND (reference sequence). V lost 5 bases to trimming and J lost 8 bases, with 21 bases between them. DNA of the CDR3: TGTGCCAGTAGTGAAGGACAGAGGAGATCGTGGGAAGCTTTCTTT. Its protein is CASSEGQRRSWEAFF.

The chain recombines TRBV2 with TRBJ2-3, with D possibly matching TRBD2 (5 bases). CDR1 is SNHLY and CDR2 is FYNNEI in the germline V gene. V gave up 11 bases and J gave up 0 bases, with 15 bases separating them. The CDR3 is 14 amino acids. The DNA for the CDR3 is TGTGCCTCCCACCGGGCGGGTAGCACAGATACGCAGTATTTT. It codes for CASHRAGSTDTQYF.

CDR3 residues: CSVDTDNEKLFF. CDR3 nucleotides: TGCAGCGTTGACACAGATAATGAAAAACTGTTTTTT. The gene calls are TRBV29-1 and TRBJ1-4, with D uncertain. This CDR3 spans 12 amino acids. CDR1 SQVTM and CDR2 ANQGSEA come from the germline V gene. The V gene lost 3 bases and the J gene lost 4 bases, with 6 bases spanning the gap.

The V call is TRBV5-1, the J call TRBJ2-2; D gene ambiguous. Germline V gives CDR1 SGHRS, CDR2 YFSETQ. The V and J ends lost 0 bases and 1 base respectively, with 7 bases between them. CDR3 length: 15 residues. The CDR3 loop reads CASSLANLNTGELFF. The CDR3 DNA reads TGCGCCAGCAGCTTGGCCAACTTGAACACCGGGGAGCTGTTTTTT.

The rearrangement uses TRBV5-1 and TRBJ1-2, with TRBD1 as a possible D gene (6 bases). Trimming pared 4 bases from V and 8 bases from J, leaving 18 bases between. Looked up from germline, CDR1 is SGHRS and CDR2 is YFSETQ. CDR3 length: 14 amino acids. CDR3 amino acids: CASSTGQSLVGYTF. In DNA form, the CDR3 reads TGCGCCAGCAGCACAGGACAGAGTTTAGTCGGCTACACCTTC.

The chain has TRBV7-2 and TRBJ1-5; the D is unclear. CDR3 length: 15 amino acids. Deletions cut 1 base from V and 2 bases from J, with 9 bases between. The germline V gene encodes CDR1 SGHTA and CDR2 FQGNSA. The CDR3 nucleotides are TGTGCCAGCAGCTTAGTTGAGGAGGGCAATCAGCCCCAGCATTTT. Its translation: CASSLVEEGNQPQHF.